The clone carrying this T cell receptor (beta chain) came up a few times. No antigen is known for it. This entry comes from a study of T-cell memory formation after mild COVID-19. Study-level points and caveats: Nothing showed for sure that second-wave clones peaking on day 37 were SARS-CoV-2 specific. The CD4+ clones that contracted clustered mainly within CM and EM, and the CD8+ clones concentrated in EMRA. The appearance of some responding clones in pre-infection memory suggested that cross-reactive memory joined.

The CDR3 has 15 amino acids. V shed 2 bases and J shed 0 bases, with 5 bases lying between them. Germline CDR1 is MDHEN and CDR2 is SYDVKM. TCRdb recomputed calls from the 5' RACE reads with MiXCR, one row per CDR3 protein. The sample has about 240,000 distinct CDR3 sequences, roughly 10% seen once. The gene calls are TRBV28 and TRBJ2-6; no firm D call. This sequence was found in a man aged 18 to 30 who had mild COVID-19 (a few samples of this study predate the infection). Cell type and time point are not known. Sequenced input: PBMCs or a T cell subset sorted from them (not recorded which). This CDR3 is CASSLPASGANVLTF. The CDR3 bases are TGTGCCAGCAGTTTACCAGCCTCTGGGGCCAACGTCCTGACTTTC.